These 26 T cell receptor beta chains came from one sample sequenced in a study of shared T cell receptors in the human thymus. Assay: immunoSEQ multiplex PCR; the TCRdb copy retains only in-frame clones and omits some. Counted here are over 350,000 clones, 95% occurring once; the ten biggest clones make up roughly 0.02%. Sequences were obtained from thymocytes. All receptors derive from a human donor.

V gene TRBV25-1 combines with J gene TRBJ2-1; 7 bases align to TRBD2. J gave up 6 bases and V 4 bases, and 6 bases lay outside the gene matches. There are 14 residues in the CDR3. Germline V gives CDR1 MGHDK, CDR2 SYGVNS. CDR3 residues: CASSGRTRGNEQFF. The CDR3 nucleotides read TGTGCCAGCAGTGGCAGGACTAGGGGCAATGAGCAGTTCTTC.

CDR3 region: CASGEAAIAKNIQYF. The CDR3 DNA reads as TGTGCCAGCGGCGAAGCGGCAATAGCCAAAAACATTCAGTACTTC. V usage is TRBV7-2 and J usage is TRBJ2-4; D may be TRBD2 (5 bases). Trimming removed 8 bases at V and 0 bases at J, with 14 bases between. The germline gives CDR1 SGHTA, CDR2 FQGNSA. The CDR3 length is 15 residues. The full variable domain, its missing parts supplied by reference TRBV7-2 and TRBJ2-4, is GAGVSQSPSNKVTEKGKDVELRCDPISGHTALYWYRQSLGQGLEFLIYFQGNSAPDKSGLPSDRFSAERTGGSVSTLTIQRTQQEDSAVYLCASGEAAIAKNIQYFGAGTRLSVL.

This clone was seen just once. The chain combines TRBV28 with TRBJ1-4; weak D call: TRBD1 (5 bases). The ends were cut back, 6 bases at V and 8 bases at J, with 16 bases in the middle. The CDR3 is 14 residues long. The germline V gene has CDR1 MDHEN and CDR2 SYDVKM. Here the CDR3 reads CASSWDLRGEKLFF. For the CDR3, the DNA is TGTGCCAGCAGCTGGGACCTTCGAGGGGAAAAACTGTTTTTT.

Here the CDR3 reads CASSQEASSYNEQFF. The CDR3 nucleotides read TGCGCCAGCAGCCAAGAGGCTAGCTCCTACAATGAGCAGTTCTTC. The gene calls are TRBV4-1 and TRBJ2-1; D is unclear. Germline V lookup: CDR1 MGHRA, CDR2 YSYEKL. The ends were cut back, 0 bases at V and 0 bases at J, with 6 bases in the middle. CDR3 length: 15 residues.

The V and J genes are TRBV5-4 and TRBJ1-2, with D possibly being TRBD1 (5 bases). This CDR3 region has 14 residues. V lost 4 bases, J lost 3 bases, and 13 bases lay in between. The germline CDR1 and CDR2 sequences are SGHNT and YYREEE (reference sequence). The CDR3 sequence: CASSPRGWDYGYTF. CDR3 sequence (DNA): TGTGCCAGCAGCCCCCGGGGCTGGGACTATGGCTACACCTTC.

The V gene is TRBV7-9, the J gene TRBJ2-7; D gene ambiguous. CDR3 length equals 17 residues. Germline loops: CDR1 SEHNR, CDR2 FQNEAQ (reference sequence). The ends were cut back, 1 base at V and 2 bases at J, with 18 bases in the middle. The CDR3 sequence: CASSLGTLPLSPYEQYF. As DNA, the CDR3 is TGTGCCAGCAGCTTAGGGACGCTCCCTTTATCGCCCTACGAGCAGTACTTC.

V usage is TRBV4-2 and J usage is TRBJ1-3, with unresolved D. Trimming removed 0 bases from V and 0 bases from J, with 9 bases in between. The length of the CDR3 is 16 residues. The V gene's germline CDR1 is LGHNA and CDR2 YNFKEQ. CDR3 sequence: CASSQEGSLSGNTIYF. CDR3 DNA sequence: TGTGCCAGCAGCCAAGAGGGGTCCCTCTCTGGAAACACCATATATTTT.

The chain joins TRBV7-9 to TRBJ1-5; D is unresolved. CDR1 is SEHNR, CDR2 FQNEAQ, per germline (reference sequence). This CDR3 is 13 amino acids long. Trimming pared 0 bases from V and 7 bases from J, leaving 7 bases between. CDR3 sequence reads: CASSLAPTQPQHF. CDR3 bases: TGTGCCAGCAGCTTAGCGCCCACACAGCCCCAGCATTTT.

The chain uses TRBV4-1 and TRBJ1-2; unclear D gene. Trimming left V 1 base short and J 4 bases short, with 16 bases between. Germline V gives CDR1 MGHRA, CDR2 YSYEKL. CDR3 length equals 16 residues. The CDR3 DNA sequence: TGCGCCAGCAGCCAAGCCCGGTCCGGCTCGGGCTATGGCTACACCTTC. Encoded protein: CASSQARSGSGYGYTF.

The V and J genes are TRBV27 and TRBJ1-1, with TRBD1 as a possible D gene (6 bases). Germline-derived CDR1 and CDR2 are MNHEY and SMNVEV (reference sequence). With 5 bases removed from V and 4 bases from J, the gap between germline ends came to 11 bases. This CDR3 has 13 amino acids. The CDR3 nucleotides are TGTGCCAGCAGTCTAACAGGGCTCACTGAAGCTTTCTTT. Translating it yields CASSLTGLTEAFF.

The genes are TRBV11-2 and TRBJ1-2, with D perhaps TRBD1 (5 bases). Germline V lookup: CDR1 SGHAT, CDR2 FQNNGV. The CDR3 covers 16 residues. Trimming removed 4 bases at V and 0 bases at J, with 15 bases between. CDR3 DNA sequence: TGTGCCAGCAGCTCAGCCCCCAAGACAGCTAACTATGGCTACACCTTC. It yields the protein CASSSAPKTANYGYTF.

CDR3 DNA sequence: TGTGCCTGGAGTGTGCAGGCTAGGAATGGCTACACCTTC. This sequence encodes CAWSVQARNGYTF. J is TRBJ1-2 and V is TRBV30; no clear D gene. Trimming stripped 0 bases from V and 6 bases from J, with 11 bases between. The CDR3 covers 13 residues. CDR1 is GTSNPN, CDR2 SVGIG, per germline (reference sequence).

This rearrangement joins TRBV6-4 to TRBJ2-3; D is possibly TRBD1 or TRBD2 (5 bases each). The CDR3 loop spans 16 amino acids. The germline gives CDR1 MRHNA, CDR2 SNTAGT. Trimming stripped 2 bases from V and 6 bases from J, with 18 bases between. Written as DNA, the CDR3 is TGTGCCAGCAGTGACCCGGGACCGAGAAGGGGTGATACGCAGTATTTT. This translates into CASSDPGPRRGDTQYF.

The chain uses TRBV9 and TRBJ2-3; tentatively, D is TRBD1 (6 bases). V was trimmed by 3 bases and J by 7 bases, leaving 18 bases between them. The CDR3 is 15 amino acids. Germline V gene sequence: CDR1 SGDLS, CDR2 YYNGEE. The CDR3 DNA sequence: TGTGCCAGCAGCGGGGGGACATCCTACACGCATACGCAGTATTTT. Translation: CASSGGTSYTHTQYF. The whole variable domain, filled in from reference TRBV9 and TRBJ2-3, reads DSGVTQTPKHLITATGQRVTLRCSPRSGDLSVYWYQQSLDQGLQFLIQYYNGEERAKGNILERFSAQQFPDLHSELNLSSLELGDSALYFCASSGGTSYTHTQYFGPGTRLTVL.

The chain carries TRBV5-5 and TRBJ1-4, with TRBD1 identical over 8 bases. V was pared by 4 bases and J by 7 bases, with 9 bases of the junction left unmatched. Germline-derived CDR1 and CDR2 are SGHKS and YYEKEE (reference sequence). CDR3 size: 15 residues. For the CDR3, the DNA is TGTGCCAGCAGCCCGACAGGGGTAAGGGGTGAAAAACTGTTTTTT. Amino acids: CASSPTGVRGEKLFF. Based on the CDR3 plus reference TRBV5-5 and TRBJ1-4, the full variable domain is DAGVTQSPTHLIKTRGQQVTLRCSPISGHKSVSWYQQVLGQGPQFIFQYYEKEERGRGNFPDRFSARQFPNYSSELNVNALLLGDSALYLCASSPTGVRGEKLFFGSGTQLSVL.

V usage is TRBV15 and J usage is TRBJ2-7, with D perhaps TRBD1 or TRBD2 (5 bases each). Per germline, CDR1 LNHNV and CDR2 YYDKDF (reference sequence). The V end lost 5 bases, the J end lost 4 bases, and 21 bases lay between the germline ends. This CDR3 contains 16 residues. CDR3 residues: CATSGDSGPPGYEQYF. The CDR3 DNA follows: TGTGCCACCAGCGGTGATTCGGGGCCCCCTGGTTACGAGCAGTACTTC.

This chain connects TRBV28 to TRBJ2-7; D may be TRBD1 (5 bases). This CDR3 has 12 residues. V lost 5 bases to trimming and J lost 3 bases, with 8 bases between them. CDR1 and CDR2 (germline): MDHEN, SYDVKM. CDR3 region: CASSPQGYEQYF. For the CDR3, the DNA is TGTGCCAGCAGTCCGCAGGGCTACGAGCAGTACTTC.

V gene TRBV19 combines with J gene TRBJ2-5; no definite D call. There are 14 residues in the CDR3. The germline CDR1 and CDR2 sequences are LNHDA and SQIVND (reference sequence). Trimming took 1 base from V and 2 from J, leaving 8 bases between them. CDR3 DNA: TGTGCCAGTAGTATAGTGGGCCTACAAGAGACCCAGTACTTC. It yields the protein CASSIVGLQETQYF.

This clone was counted once. The gene calls are TRBV6-6 and TRBJ2-7, with TRBD2 identical over 10 bases. This CDR3 is built from 16 residues. Trimming cost V 4 bases and J 4 bases; bases outside gene matches: 10. Per germline, CDR1 MNHNY and CDR2 SVGAGI (reference sequence). Here the CDR3 reads CASSSASGSLLYEQYF. The DNA for the CDR3 is TGTGCCAGCAGTTCGGCTAGCGGGAGTTTGCTATACGAGCAGTACTTC.

V and J are TRBV19 and TRBJ1-2, with unresolved D. CDR1 is LNHDA, CDR2 SQIVND, per germline (reference sequence). The CDR3 is 15 residues long. V lost 5 bases, J lost 0 bases, and 13 bases lay in between. The CDR3 spells CASSLGSTPNYGYTF. The CDR3 region has the DNA TGTGCCAGTAGTCTGGGGTCTACACCTAACTATGGCTACACCTTC.

This clone appeared once. V is TRBV28 and J is TRBJ2-1, with D possibly TRBD2 on 5 matching bases. Germline CDR1 and CDR2: MDHEN and SYDVKM. Trimming took 8 bases from V and 0 from J, leaving 14 bases between them. CDR3 length: 15 residues. The CDR3 DNA reads TGTGCCAGCCGGACGGGGAGAAGCTCCTACAATGAGCAGTTCTTC. The encoded protein is CASRTGRSSYNEQFF.

This clone was found a few times. This chain uses TRBV6-5 with TRBJ1-2; D is perhaps TRBD1 (6 bases). Trimming removed 0 bases at V and 4 bases at J, with 12 bases between. The CDR3 is 15 residues long. The germline V gene encodes CDR1 MNHEY and CDR2 SVGAGI. The CDR3 bases are TGTGCCAGCAGTTACTCCGGGGGGCCCCCCTATGGCTACACCTTC. Translated: CASSYSGGPPYGYTF.

V usage is TRBV6-1 and J usage is TRBJ1-1; no definite D call. This CDR3 is 11 amino acids long. The germline V and J ends were trimmed by 2 bases and 7 bases, with 5 bases remaining between them. CDR1 is MNHNS and CDR2 is SASEGT in the germline V gene. In DNA form, the CDR3 reads TGTGCCAGCAGTGAAACATTTGAAGCTTTCTTT. The encoded protein is CASSETFEAFF.

The chain joins TRBV6-5 to TRBJ1-2, with D possibly being TRBD1 (5 bases). The germline CDR1 and CDR2 sequences are MNHEY and SVGAGI. V lost 6 bases, J lost 7 bases, and 12 bases lay in between. This CDR3 is built from 12 residues. CDR3 in amino acids: CASSHWDFGYTF. In nucleotides, the CDR3 is TGTGCCAGCAGCCACTGGGACTTTGGCTACACCTTC.

The V gene is TRBV2, the J gene TRBJ1-4; unclear D gene. The germline V gene encodes CDR1 SNHLY and CDR2 FYNNEI. The CDR3 is 15 amino acids. V lost 5 bases, J lost 4 bases, and 14 bases lay in between. CDR3 protein: CASSRNGPLNEKLFF. CDR3 DNA: TGTGCCAGCAGTCGAAATGGGCCCCTTAATGAAAAACTGTTTTTT.

V and J are TRBV15 and TRBJ1-1; D is uncertain. Germline loops: CDR1 LNHNV, CDR2 YYDKDF (reference sequence). Trimming took off 3 bases at V and 6 bases at J, with 5 bases between the two ends. The CDR3 spans 11 residues. The CDR3 sequence: CATSSLAEAFF. CDR3 bases: TGTGCCACCAGCAGCTTGGCTGAAGCTTTCTTT. Drawing the rest from reference TRBV15 and TRBJ1-1, the complete variable domain is DAMVIQNPRYQVTQFGKPVTLSCSQTLNHNVMYWYQQKSSQAPKLLFHYYDKDFNNEADTPDNFQSRRPNTSFCFLDIRSPGLGDTAMYLCATSSLAEAFFGQGTRLTVV.